This is a list of T cell receptor beta chains from one sample in a study of CD8 T cells in Susac syndrome. TCRdb fed the immunoSEQ multiplex PCR reads into MiXCR, producing one record per CDR3 protein. The sample contains about 240,000 distinct CDR3 sequences, less than 96% of which appear only once. Sequencing was done on a sample of CD4+ T cells from PBMCs. The receptors were gathered from a human donor with Susac syndrome. Both conserved end residues are part of each CDR3. Size tells how often a clone was seen (once, few, many) or the class of an expanded clone, and some rows leave it out.

v_gene	abundance	j_gene	CDR3aa
TRBV19	few	TRBJ2-6	CASSRQGTGANVLTF
TRBV7-3	-	TRBJ2-7	CASSPGRGRTYEQYF
TRBV5-1	-	TRBJ2-5	CASSLGLAGVPQETQYF
TRBV20-1	-	TRBJ2-1	CSAMGQGGKLGNEQFF
TRBV20-1	-	TRBJ1-1	CSAYDRVGTEAFF
TRBV29-1	-	TRBJ1-2	CSGQELQGDGGYTF
TRBV20-1	-	TRBJ2-7	CSAHGPRDRVSYEQYF
TRBV7-2	-	TRBJ2-3	CASSTTFYSTDTQYF
TRBV9	-	TRBJ1-1	CASSAGHTINTEAFF
TRBV18	-	TRBJ2-3	CASSPPADYSTDTQYF
TRBV3-1	-	TRBJ2-7	CASSQSAIRSYEQYF
TRBV18	-	TRBJ1-4	CASSPDSHEKLFF
TRBV27	-	TRBJ2-5	CASRPGGSETQYF
TRBV28	-	TRBJ2-1	CASRTSEKGFF
TRBV3-1	-	TRBJ2-7	CASSLGGREYF
TRBV7-3	once	TRBJ2-1	CASSLNPATYNEQFF
TRBV30	-	TRBJ2-5	CAWNSLGETQYF
TRBV5-6	-	TRBJ2-5	CASSLDRGATQYF
TRBV18	-	TRBJ2-5	CASTRTVQETQYF
TRBV5-6	-	TRBJ1-5	CASSLAYRNSNQPQHF
TRBV20-1	-	TRBJ1-5	CSARNRLDNQPQHF
TRBV14	-	TRBJ1-2	CATRAQRGYGYTF
TRBV30	-	TRBJ1-1	CAWSAMNTEAFF
TRBV20-1	-	TRBJ2-7	CSARGRDRAYEQYF
TRBV28	-	TRBJ2-7	CASSPRDKGAYEQYF